This T cell receptor (beta chain) was documented in a study of Graves' ophthalmopathy and Graves' hyperthyroidism. Overall study: Peripheral blood (taken before any treatment) was collected at initial diagnosis. Study-wide findings and caveats: The model's ophthalmopathy progression predictions had about 71% sensitivity and 72.22% specificity.

This clonotype was recorded at least ten times. What it recognizes is unknown. CDR3 regions of TCR beta were amplified from RNA transcripts. Second-round multiplex PCR came after first-round RT-PCR with HTBI primers. TCRdb reprocessed the multiplex PCR reads with MiXCR, giving one entry per CDR3 protein. Of 200,000 to 250,000 distinct CDR3 sequences listed, approximately 42% are singletons. Fresh peripheral blood, 8.5 to 10 ml, was the PBMC source. The germline V gene has CDR1 SQVTM and CDR2 ANQGSEA. The V and J ends lost 3 bases and 3 bases respectively, with 6 bases between them. The CDR3 sequence is 12 residues long.

Specimen: peripheral blood. The sequence was obtained from an adult man with Graves' ophthalmopathy. The rearrangement joins TRBV29-1 to TRBJ1-3; D not certain. This CDR3 reads CSVEKDGNTIYF. Here the CDR3 DNA reads TGCAGCGTTGAGAAGGATGGAAACACCATATATTTT.